This T cell receptor beta chain was found in a study of lymphopenia after photon versus proton radiotherapy. Points on this clone: Its antigen is undetermined.

CDR1 is SNHLY, CDR2 FYNNEI, per germline. The ends were cut back, 6 bases at V and 6 bases at J, with 12 bases in the middle. CDR3 size: 13 residues. Measured with immunoSEQ multiplex PCR; TCRdb has only the in-frame clones, and not every one. The sample consists of roughly 64,000 clones, approximately 86% of them appearing once. General study results and limits: Better survival with proton therapy was suggested as possible, not demonstrated. After the lymphocyte nadir, photon-treated repertoires showed oligoclonal expansion, especially of CD8+ Temra cells.

The chain joins TRBV2 to TRBJ1-5; D ambiguous. The sample consisted of peripheral blood, taken from a patient treated with proton-based radiotherapy. The receptor's source is an elderly man with esophageal cancer. The CDR3 sequence: CASSAEAGQPQHF. CDR3 DNA sequence: TGTGCCAGCAGCGCAGAGGCGGGTCAGCCCCAGCATTTT.